The 19 T cell receptor beta chains listed next were all sequenced from one sample in a study of blood T cell repertoires in COVID-19. Using immunoSEQ multiplex PCR, the repertoire was profiled, and TCRdb retains in-frame clones only, with some absent. Of tens of thousands of clones in the sample, about 74% were seen once. Sequencing was carried out using peripheral blood. The source is a human donor in a cohort sampled during active COVID-19.

This clone was detected once. This chain connects TRBV7-2 to TRBJ1-1; D is unclear. Germline CDR1 and CDR2: SGHTA and FQGNSA. V lost 5 bases, J lost 6 bases, and 19 bases lay in between. This CDR3 comprises 15 residues. The CDR3 reads CASSPSHLAVAEAFF. In nucleotides, the CDR3 is TGTGCCAGCAGCCCCTCCCATTTAGCAGTCGCTGAAGCTTTCTTT.

This clone was recorded many times. The chain uses TRBV3-1 (or the pseudogene TRBV3-2) and TRBJ1-5; D gene ambiguous. CDR1 is LGHDT and CDR2 is YNNKEL in the germline V gene (reference sequence). CDR3 length: 14 amino acids. V was trimmed by 4 bases and J by 6 bases, leaving 13 bases between them. For the CDR3, the DNA is TGTGCCAGCAGCCCCTCATCCGGCGGTCAGCCCCAGCATTTT. The encoded protein is CASSPSSGGQPQHF.

J is TRBJ2-3 and V is TRBV7-2, with D tentatively TRBD2 (5 bases). With 1 base removed from V and 5 bases from J, the gap between germline ends came to 7 bases. The CDR3 totals 13 residues. The germline V gene encodes CDR1 SGHTA and CDR2 FQGNSA. CDR3 bases: TGTGCCAGCAGCTTAGTCGGGGAAGATACGCAGTATTTT. Residues: CASSLVGEDTQYF.

The chain combines TRBV6-1 with TRBJ1-1; 9 bases line up with TRBD1. CDR3 size: 19 residues. J was trimmed by 0 bases and V by 4 bases; bases with no gene match: 15. CDR1 MNHNS and CDR2 SASEGT come from the germline V gene. Here the CDR3 reads CASSGEPGQGGGMNTEAFF. Written as DNA, the CDR3 is TGTGCCAGCAGTGGAGAACCGGGACAGGGAGGTGGAATGAACACTGAAGCTTTCTTT.

This sequence joins TRBV7-2 and TRBJ2-4; no definite D call. V lost 5 bases and J 1 base, leaving 9 bases between the germline ends. This CDR3 is 14 amino acids long. CDR1 is SGHTA, CDR2 FQGNSA, per germline. CDR3 in DNA: TGTGCCAGCAGCCCTGCCGAGGCCAAAAACATTCAGTACTTC. It encodes CASSPAEAKNIQYF.

This chain joins TRBV29-1 and TRBJ2-1; 14 bases map to TRBD2. This CDR3 is built from 16 residues. Germline CDR1 reads SQVTM; CDR2 reads ANQGSEA. The V segment lost 7 bases and the J segment 6 bases; nucleotides outside the gene matches: 11. In DNA form, the CDR3 reads TGCAGCGCACCCGCCCCCGGACTAGCGGGGGGCAATGAGCAGTTCTTC. Protein sequence: CSAPAPGLAGGNEQFF.

The gene calls are TRBV6-2 or TRBV6-3 and TRBJ2-3; 9 bases are a match to TRBD1. The J segment lost 2 bases and the V segment lost 6 bases, leaving 6 bases of the junction unmatched. Germline lookup yields CDR1 MNHEY and CDR2 SVGEGT. This CDR3 region has 15 residues. The CDR3 region has the DNA TGTGCCAGCAGCGGACAGGGGATATACACAGATACGCAGTATTTT. This gives the protein CASSGQGIYTDTQYF.

This clone was counted only a few times. V usage is TRBV9 and J usage is TRBJ2-2, with 9 positions matching TRBD1. Germline CDR1 is SGDLS and CDR2 is YYNGEE. V gave up 4 bases and J gave up 3 bases; unmatched junction bases: 4. The CDR3 length is 15 residues. The DNA for the CDR3 is TGTGCCAGCAGCATGGGACAGGGATACACCGGGGAGCTGTTTTTT. Translated: CASSMGQGYTGELFF.

This clone was seen a single time. The chain employs TRBV2 and TRBJ2-3; 11 positions agree with TRBD2. The germline CDR1 and CDR2 sequences are SNHLY and FYNNEI. The CDR3 runs to 16 residues. Losses at the gene ends were 4 bases for V and 1 base for J; bases not matched to a gene: 4. CDR3 nucleotide sequence: TGTGCCAGCAGTGGGCTAGCGGGGGGCCGCACAGATACGCAGTATTTT. This codes for CASSGLAGGRTDTQYF.

The chain uses TRBV4-1 and TRBJ2-3, with D possibly being TRBD2 (6 bases). CDR1 is MGHRA, CDR2 YSYEKL, per germline. The CDR3 consists of 16 residues. V was cut by 1 base and J by 5 bases, with 16 bases left in between. The CDR3 spells CASSQGVRNSGDTQYF. The DNA of the CDR3 is TGCGCCAGCAGCCAAGGGGTTAGAAATAGCGGAGATACGCAGTATTTT.

This rearrangement joins TRBV19 to TRBJ2-1; TRBD2 matches 10 bases. The CDR3 loop spans 14 amino acids. V shed 5 bases, J shed 7 bases, and the junction held 5 bases outside the gene matches. Germline CDR1 and CDR2: LNHDA and SQIVND (reference sequence). CDR3 loop: CASSRQRGGNEQFF. The CDR3 DNA reads TGTGCCAGTAGTCGGCAGCGGGGGGGGAATGAGCAGTTCTTC.

The V gene is TRBV19, the J gene TRBJ1-5; 7 bases agree with TRBD1. The CDR3 has 16 amino acids. Germline CDR1 is LNHDA and CDR2 is SQIVND (reference sequence). Trimming cost V 6 bases and J 0 bases; bases outside gene matches: 8. CDR3 sequence reads: CASRATGVYSNQPQHF. CDR3 DNA sequence: TGTGCCAGTAGGGCTACAGGGGTTTATAGCAATCAGCCCCAGCATTTT.

The table lists this clone with a few counts. The J gene is TRBJ2-1, the V gene TRBV3-1 (or the pseudogene TRBV3-2); tentative D call: TRBD1 (6 bases). Germline CDR1 and CDR2: LGHDT and YNNKEL (reference sequence). V dropped 4 bases and J dropped 6 bases, with 10 bases sitting between them. The CDR3 has 13 amino acids. The CDR3 sequence: CASSPRTANEQFF. CDR3 bases: TGTGCCAGCAGCCCCCGGACAGCCAATGAGCAGTTCTTC.

The chain carries TRBV14 and TRBJ2-6, with no clear D. Between the trimmed V and J ends, which lost 5 bases and 1 base, there was a span of 6 bases. The CDR3 sequence is 14 residues long. Germline values: CDR1 SGHDN, CDR2 FVKESK. This CDR3 is CASSSVSGANVLTF. Written as DNA, the CDR3 is TGTGCCAGCAGCAGCGTGTCTGGGGCCAACGTCCTGACTTTC.

J is TRBJ2-5 and V is TRBV19, with 8 bases identical to TRBD1. There are 14 residues in the CDR3. The ends lost 7 bases at V and 4 bases at J; junction bases unmatched: 8. Germline V gene sequence: CDR1 LNHDA, CDR2 SQIVND (reference sequence). This chain's CDR3 is CASKEQGDGETQYF. CDR3 nucleotides: TGTGCCAGTAAAGAACAGGGGGACGGAGAGACCCAGTACTTC.

This chain links TRBV19 with TRBJ2-5; TRBD2 is a possible D gene (6 bases). The CDR3 sequence is 14 residues long. V shed 6 bases and J shed 1 base, with 12 bases lying between them. Germline lookup yields CDR1 LNHDA and CDR2 SQIVND (reference sequence). In DNA form, the CDR3 reads TGTGCCAGTAGCCAACCGGGAGCCCAAGAGACCCAGTACTTC. Translation gives CASSQPGAQETQYF.

The gene calls are TRBV9 and TRBJ2-7; D gene uncertain. V lost 0 bases and J 3 bases, leaving 7 bases between the germline ends. CDR3 length: 13 amino acids. Germline CDR1 SGDLS, CDR2 YYNGEE. CDR3 coding DNA: TGTGCCAGCAGCGTAGATCCCAACTACGAGCAGTACTTC. The encoded protein is CASSVDPNYEQYF.

V usage is TRBV2 and J usage is TRBJ2-3, with 7 nucleotides matching TRBD2. The CDR3 has 12 amino acids. With 7 bases clipped from V and 4 bases from J, the junction kept 2 bases outside the gene matches. CDR1 is SNHLY and CDR2 is FYNNEI in the germline V gene. The CDR3 bases are TGTGCCAGCACTCTAGCGGCAGATACGCAGTATTTT. This encodes CASTLAADTQYF.

The chain joins TRBV5-1 to TRBJ2-3; unclear D gene. Germline assignment: CDR1 SGHRS and CDR2 YFSETQ. The CDR3 is 13 residues long. Trimming removed 0 bases from V and 5 bases from J, with 7 bases in between. CDR3 nucleotide sequence: TGCGCCAGCAGCTTGGAAGGCGGAGATACGCAGTATTTT. Its protein is CASSLEGGDTQYF.